This note documents a single T cell receptor (beta chain) sequence. The sample is drawn from a study of blood T cell repertoires in COVID-19. Study background: There were acute and convalescent COVID-19 samples, and they came from the United States, Italy and Spain. Nucleic acid was either cDNA or gDNA, and it came from T cells, B-cell-depleted T cells, or PBMCs.

V dropped 3 bases and J dropped 1 base, with 12 bases sitting between them. The length of the CDR3 is 16 residues. CDR1 is SGHAT and CDR2 is FQNNGV in the germline V gene. In the study's own analysis: For nucleated cells, counts were estimated from reference gene primer amplification. Assay used: immunoSEQ multiplex PCR; TCRdb lists only in-frame clones, some missing. V and J calls plus clone size are reproduced from that table; the DNA served to infer D and trimming. The sample carries about 340,000 clones, about 86% recorded once. The rearrangement joins TRBV11-2 to TRBJ2-2, with D perhaps TRBD2 (6 bases). The source material was peripheral blood. The clonotype comes from a man younger than 45 with active or convalescent COVID-19. In nucleotides, the CDR3 is TGTGCCAGCAGCTTCTCGGGGCGGGAGAACACCGGGGAGCTGTTTTTT. This codes for CASSFSGRENTGELFF.